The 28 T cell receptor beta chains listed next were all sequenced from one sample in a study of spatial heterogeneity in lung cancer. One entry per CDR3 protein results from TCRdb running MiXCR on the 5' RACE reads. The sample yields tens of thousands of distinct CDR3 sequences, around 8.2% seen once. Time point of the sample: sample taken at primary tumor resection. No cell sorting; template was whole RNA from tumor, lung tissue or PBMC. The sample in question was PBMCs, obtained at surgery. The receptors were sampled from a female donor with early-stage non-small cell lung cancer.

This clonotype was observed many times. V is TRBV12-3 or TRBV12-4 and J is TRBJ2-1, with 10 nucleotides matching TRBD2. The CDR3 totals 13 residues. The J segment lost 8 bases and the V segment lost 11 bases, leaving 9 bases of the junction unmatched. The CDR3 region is CAGASGSGDEQFF. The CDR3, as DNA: TGTGCCGGGGCTAGCGGGAGTGGGGATGAGCAGTTCTTC.

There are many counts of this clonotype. The CDR3, as DNA: TGCGCCAGCAGTCCTAGTAGTCCCCTCTACGAGCAGTACTTC. The encoded protein is CASSPSSPLYEQYF. The chain couples TRBV5-1 to TRBJ2-7, with unresolved D. Trimming removed 5 bases at V and 3 bases at J, with 15 bases between. The CDR3 runs 14 residues. CDR1 and CDR2 from the germline V gene are SGHRS and YFSETQ.

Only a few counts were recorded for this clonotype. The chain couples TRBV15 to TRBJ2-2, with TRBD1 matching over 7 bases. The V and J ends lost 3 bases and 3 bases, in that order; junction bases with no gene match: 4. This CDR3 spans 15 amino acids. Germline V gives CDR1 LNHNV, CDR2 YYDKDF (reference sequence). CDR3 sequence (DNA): TGTGCCACCAGCAGCCGGGACAGCTACACCGGGGAGCTGTTTTTT. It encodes CATSSRDSYTGELFF.

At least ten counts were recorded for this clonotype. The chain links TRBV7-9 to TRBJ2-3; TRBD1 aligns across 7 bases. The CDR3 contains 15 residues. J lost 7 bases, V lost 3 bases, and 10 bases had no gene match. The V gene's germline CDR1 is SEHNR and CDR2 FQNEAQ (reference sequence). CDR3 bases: TGTGCCAGCAGCTTCTTCCCGCCAGGGGGAAATACGCAGTATTTT. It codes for CASSFFPPGGNTQYF.

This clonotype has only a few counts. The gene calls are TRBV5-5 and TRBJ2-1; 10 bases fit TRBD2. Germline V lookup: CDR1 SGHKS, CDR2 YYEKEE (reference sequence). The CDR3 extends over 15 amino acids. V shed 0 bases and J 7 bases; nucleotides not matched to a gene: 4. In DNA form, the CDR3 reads TGTGCCAGCAGCTTGGAGGGACTAGCGTCAAATGAGCAGTTCTTC. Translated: CASSLEGLASNEQFF.

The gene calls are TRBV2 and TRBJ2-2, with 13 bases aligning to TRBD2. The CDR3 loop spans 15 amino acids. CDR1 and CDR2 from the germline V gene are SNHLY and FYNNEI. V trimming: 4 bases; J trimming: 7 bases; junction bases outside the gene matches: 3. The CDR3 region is CASSGGLAGVGELFF. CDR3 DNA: TGTGCCAGCAGTGGAGGACTAGCGGGAGTCGGGGAGCTGTTTTTT.

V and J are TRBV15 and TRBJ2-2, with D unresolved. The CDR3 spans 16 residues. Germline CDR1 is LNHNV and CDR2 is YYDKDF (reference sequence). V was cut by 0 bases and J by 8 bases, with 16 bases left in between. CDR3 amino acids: CATSRDPTPTTGELFF. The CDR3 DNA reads TGTGCCACCAGCAGAGATCCAACCCCGACAACTGGGGAGCTGTTTTTT.

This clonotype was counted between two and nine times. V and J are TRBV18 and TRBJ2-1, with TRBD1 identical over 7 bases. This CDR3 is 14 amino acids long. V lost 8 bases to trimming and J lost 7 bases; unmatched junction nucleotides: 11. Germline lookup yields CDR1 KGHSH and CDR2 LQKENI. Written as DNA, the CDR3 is TGTGCCAGCGCAGGACAGGAGATGGGGAATGAGCAGTTCTTC. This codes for CASAGQEMGNEQFF.

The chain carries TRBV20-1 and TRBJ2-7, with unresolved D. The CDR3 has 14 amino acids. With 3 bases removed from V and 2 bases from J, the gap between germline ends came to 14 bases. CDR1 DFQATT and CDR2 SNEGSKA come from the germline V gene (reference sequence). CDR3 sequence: CSASPVERPYEQYF. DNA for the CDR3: TGCAGTGCTAGTCCCGTGGAGCGTCCCTACGAGCAGTACTTC.

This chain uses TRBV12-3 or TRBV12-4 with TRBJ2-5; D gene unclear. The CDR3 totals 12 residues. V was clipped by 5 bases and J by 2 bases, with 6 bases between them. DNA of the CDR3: TGTGCCAGCAGTCAAATTCAAGAGACCCAGTACTTC. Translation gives CASSQIQETQYF.

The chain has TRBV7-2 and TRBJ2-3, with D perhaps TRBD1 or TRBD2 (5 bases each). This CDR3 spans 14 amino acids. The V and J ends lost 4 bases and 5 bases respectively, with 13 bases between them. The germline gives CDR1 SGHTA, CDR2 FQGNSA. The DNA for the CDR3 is TGTGCCAGCAGCTCCGGGACCCCCCAAGATACGCAGTATTTT. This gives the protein CASSSGTPQDTQYF.

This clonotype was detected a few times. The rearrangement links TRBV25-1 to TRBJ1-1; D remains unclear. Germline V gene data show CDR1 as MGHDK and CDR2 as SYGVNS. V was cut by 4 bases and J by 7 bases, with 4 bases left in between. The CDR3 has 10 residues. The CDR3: CASSGGEAFF. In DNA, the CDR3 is TGTGCCAGCAGTGGAGGTGAAGCTTTCTTT.

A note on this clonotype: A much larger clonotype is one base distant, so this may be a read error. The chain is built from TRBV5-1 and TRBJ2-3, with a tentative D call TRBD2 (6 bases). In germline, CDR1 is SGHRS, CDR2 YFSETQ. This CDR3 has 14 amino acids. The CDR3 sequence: CVSRPGLPTDTQYF. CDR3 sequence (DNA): TGCGTCAGTCGTCCGGGACTTCCCACAGATACGCAGTATTTT. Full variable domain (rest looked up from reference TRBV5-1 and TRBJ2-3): KAGVTQTPRYLIKTRGQQVTLSCSPISGHRSVSWYQQTPGQGLQFLFEYFSETQRNKGNFPGRFSGRQFSNSRSEMNVSTLELGDSALYLCVSRPGLPTDTQYFGPGTRLTVL.

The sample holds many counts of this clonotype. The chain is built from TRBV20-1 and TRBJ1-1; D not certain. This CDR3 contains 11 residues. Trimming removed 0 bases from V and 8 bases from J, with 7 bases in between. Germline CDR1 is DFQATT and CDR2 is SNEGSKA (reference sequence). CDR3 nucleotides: TGCAGTGCTAGAGACACGGACGAAGCTTTCTTT. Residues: CSARDTDEAFF.

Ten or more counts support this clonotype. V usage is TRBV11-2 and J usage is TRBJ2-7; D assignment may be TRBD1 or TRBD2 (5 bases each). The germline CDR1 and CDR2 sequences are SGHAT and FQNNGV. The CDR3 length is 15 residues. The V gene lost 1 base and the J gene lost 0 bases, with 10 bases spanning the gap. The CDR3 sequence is CASSLGGASSYEQYV. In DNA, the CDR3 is TGTGCCAGCAGCTTAGGAGGGGCCAGCTCCTACGAGCAGTACGTC.

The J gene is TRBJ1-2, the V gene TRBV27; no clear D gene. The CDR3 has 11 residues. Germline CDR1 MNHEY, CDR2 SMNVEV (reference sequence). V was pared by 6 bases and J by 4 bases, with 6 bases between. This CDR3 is CASRDAYGYTF. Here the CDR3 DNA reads TGTGCCAGCAGGGACGCCTATGGCTACACCTTC.

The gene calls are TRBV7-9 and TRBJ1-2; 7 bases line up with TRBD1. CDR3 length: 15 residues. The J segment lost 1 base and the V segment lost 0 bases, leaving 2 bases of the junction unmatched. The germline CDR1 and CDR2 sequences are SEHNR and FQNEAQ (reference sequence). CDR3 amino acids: CASSLAQGNNYGYTF. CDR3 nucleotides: TGTGCCAGCAGCTTAGCACAGGGGAATAACTATGGCTACACCTTC.

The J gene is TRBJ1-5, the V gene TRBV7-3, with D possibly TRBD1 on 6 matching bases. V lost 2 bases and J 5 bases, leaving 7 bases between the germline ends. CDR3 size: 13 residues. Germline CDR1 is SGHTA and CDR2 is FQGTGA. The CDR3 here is CASSLDRYQPQHF. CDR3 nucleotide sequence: TGTGCCAGCAGCTTAGACAGGTATCAGCCCCAGCATTTT.

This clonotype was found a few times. In DNA, the CDR3 is TGTGCCAGCTCACCAATGGGGGACTATGGCTACACCTTC. Translated, it gives CASSPMGDYGYTF. J is TRBJ1-2 and V is TRBV18; D might be TRBD1 (5 bases). Trimming left V 2 bases short and J 3 bases short, with 7 bases between. The CDR3 has 13 residues. Germline CDR1 is KGHSH and CDR2 is LQKENI.

The CDR3 DNA follows: TGCAGTGCTAGAGAGGAAAGCTCCTACGAGCAGTACTTC. Its translation is CSAREESSYEQYF. The rearrangement links TRBV20-1 to TRBJ2-7; no clear D. Trimming cost V 0 bases and J 0 bases, with 6 bases left between them. In germline, CDR1 is DFQATT, CDR2 SNEGSKA (reference sequence). The CDR3 loop spans 13 amino acids.

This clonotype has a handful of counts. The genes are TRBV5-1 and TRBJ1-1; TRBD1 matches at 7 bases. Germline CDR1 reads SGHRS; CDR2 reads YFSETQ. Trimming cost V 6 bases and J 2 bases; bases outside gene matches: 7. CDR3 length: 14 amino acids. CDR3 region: CASTKDRTNTEAFF. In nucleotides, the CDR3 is TGCGCCAGCACTAAGGACAGGACAAACACTGAAGCTTTCTTT.

Written as DNA, the CDR3 is TGTGCCAGCAGCTTGGGACAGCCATTGAACACCATATATTTT. Protein product: CASSLGQPLNTIYF. This chain joins TRBV5-5 and TRBJ1-3; a weak D match, TRBD1 (5 bases). This CDR3 has 14 residues. V lost 0 bases to trimming and J lost 7 bases, with 11 bases between them. Germline-derived CDR1 and CDR2 are SGHKS and YYEKEE (reference sequence). Complete variable domain (other parts from reference TRBV5-5 and TRBJ1-3): DAGVTQSPTHLIKTRGQQVTLRCSPISGHKSVSWYQQVLGQGPQFIFQYYEKEERGRGNFPDRFSARQFPNYSSELNVNALLLGDSALYLCASSLGQPLNTIYFGEGSWLTVV.

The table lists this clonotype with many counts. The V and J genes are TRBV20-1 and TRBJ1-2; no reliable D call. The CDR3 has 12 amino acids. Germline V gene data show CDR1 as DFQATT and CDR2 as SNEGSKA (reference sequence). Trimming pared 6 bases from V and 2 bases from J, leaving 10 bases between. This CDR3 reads CSATSTNYGYTF. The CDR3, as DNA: TGCAGTGCCACGTCCACAAACTATGGCTACACCTTC.

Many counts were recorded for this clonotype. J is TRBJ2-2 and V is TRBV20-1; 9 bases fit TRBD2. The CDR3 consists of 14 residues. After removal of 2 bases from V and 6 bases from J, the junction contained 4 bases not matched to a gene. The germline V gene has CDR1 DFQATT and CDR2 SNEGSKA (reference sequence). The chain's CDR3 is CSARTSGLAGELFF. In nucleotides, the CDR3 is TGCAGTGCTAGAACTAGCGGGCTCGCCGGGGAGCTGTTTTTT.

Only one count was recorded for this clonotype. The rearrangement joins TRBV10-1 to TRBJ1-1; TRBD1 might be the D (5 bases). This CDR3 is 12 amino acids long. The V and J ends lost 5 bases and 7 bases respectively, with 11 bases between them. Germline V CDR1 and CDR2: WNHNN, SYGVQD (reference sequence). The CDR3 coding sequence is TGCGCCAGCAGTTTGGGGACCGGTGAAGCTTTCTTT. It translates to CASSLGTGEAFF.

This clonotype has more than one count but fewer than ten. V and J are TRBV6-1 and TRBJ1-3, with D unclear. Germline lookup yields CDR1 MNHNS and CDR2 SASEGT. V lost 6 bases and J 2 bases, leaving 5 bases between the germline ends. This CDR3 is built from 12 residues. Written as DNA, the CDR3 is TGTGCCAGCAGCGCCCCTGGAAACACCATATATTTT. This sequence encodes CASSAPGNTIYF.

The CDR3 spells CASSRGAETQYF. The CDR3 DNA reads as TGTGCCAGCAGTAGGGGGGCGGAGACCCAGTACTTC. The chain uses TRBV6-5 and TRBJ2-5; D is tentatively TRBD1 or TRBD2 (6 bases each). The CDR3 totals 12 residues. The V end was cut by 5 bases, the J end by 5 bases, with 9 bases between. Germline loops: CDR1 MNHEY, CDR2 SVGAGI.

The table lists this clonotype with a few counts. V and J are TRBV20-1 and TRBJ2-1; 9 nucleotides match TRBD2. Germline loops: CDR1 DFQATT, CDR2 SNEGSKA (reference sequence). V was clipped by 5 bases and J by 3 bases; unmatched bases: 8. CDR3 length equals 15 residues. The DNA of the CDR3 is TGCAGTGCTTCCCGTAGCGGGAGTATCTACAATGAGCAGTTCTTC. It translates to CSASRSGSIYNEQFF.